The text below deals with one T cell receptor (beta chain). Its antigen is not known. These data come from a study of cytomegalovirus exposure and HLA in healthy donors. CDR1 and CDR2 (germline): SGHVS, FQNEAQ. The V and J ends lost 4 bases and 2 bases, in that order; junction bases with no gene match: 16. The CDR3 length is 18 residues. Study results and limitations: What TCR beta sequences reportedly achieved was accurate prediction of HLA-A and HLA-B alleles in most subjects. Being productive about 90% or about 30% of the time was typical of most TCR beta V segments in an earlier analysis. Sequence variants that were highly shared formed a cluster that was likely a sequencing artifact.

The PCR used 60 Vbeta and 13 Jbeta primers. Per the original data handling: It was a later analysis that counted roughly 80 million unique TCR beta chains, of which around 11 million were shared. Generated by immunoSEQ multiplex PCR, the TCRdb table keeps only in-frame clones and is missing some. V and J calls and clone size come straight from that table; D and trimming were deduced from the DNA. The table records approximately 150,000 clones, 75% to 80% of them present only once. Sequenced sample: PBMCs. The chain employs TRBV7-8 and TRBJ2-7; 8 nucleotides line up with TRBD1. The receptor was derived from a woman under 40 in good health and CMV-seronegative. CDR3 DNA sequence: TGTGCCAGCAGCTCCGACAAAGGACAGGGAGTAACTCCCTACGAGCAGTACTTC. This gives the protein CASSSDKGQGVTPYEQYF.